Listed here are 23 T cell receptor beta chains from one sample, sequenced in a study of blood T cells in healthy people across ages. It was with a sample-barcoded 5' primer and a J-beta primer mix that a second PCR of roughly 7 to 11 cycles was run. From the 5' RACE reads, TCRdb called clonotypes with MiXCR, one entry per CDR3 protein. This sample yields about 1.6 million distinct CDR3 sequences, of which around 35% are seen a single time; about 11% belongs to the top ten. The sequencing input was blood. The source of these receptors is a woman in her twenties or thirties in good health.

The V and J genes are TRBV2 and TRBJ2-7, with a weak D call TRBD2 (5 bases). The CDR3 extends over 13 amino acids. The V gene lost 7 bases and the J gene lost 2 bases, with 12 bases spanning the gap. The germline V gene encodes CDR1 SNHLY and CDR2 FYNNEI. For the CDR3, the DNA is TGTGCCAGCACCCCGTTCGGGGCCTACGAGCAGTACTTC. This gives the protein CASTPFGAYEQYF.

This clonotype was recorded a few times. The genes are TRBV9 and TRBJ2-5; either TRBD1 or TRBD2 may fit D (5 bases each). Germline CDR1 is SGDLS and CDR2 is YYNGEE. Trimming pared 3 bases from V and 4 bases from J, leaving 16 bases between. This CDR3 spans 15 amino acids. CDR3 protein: CASSAAGAQLETQYF. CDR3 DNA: TGTGCCAGCAGCGCCGCCGGGGCACAGTTAGAGACCCAGTACTTC.

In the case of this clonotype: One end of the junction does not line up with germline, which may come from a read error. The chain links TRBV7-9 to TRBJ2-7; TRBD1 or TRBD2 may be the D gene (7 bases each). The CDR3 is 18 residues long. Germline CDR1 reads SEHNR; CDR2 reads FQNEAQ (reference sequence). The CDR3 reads CTSSLAGGDPGQPYEQYF. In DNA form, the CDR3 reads TGTACCAGCAGCTTAGCAGGGGGGGACCCGGGACAGCCCTACGAGCAGTACTTC.

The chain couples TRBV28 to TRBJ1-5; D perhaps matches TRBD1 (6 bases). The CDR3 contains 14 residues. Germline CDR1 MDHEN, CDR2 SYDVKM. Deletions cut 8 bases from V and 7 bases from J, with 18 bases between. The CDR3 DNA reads TGTGCCAGCGCCGGGGGCCCTTCGGAGCAGCCCCAGCATTTT. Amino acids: CASAGGPSEQPQHF.

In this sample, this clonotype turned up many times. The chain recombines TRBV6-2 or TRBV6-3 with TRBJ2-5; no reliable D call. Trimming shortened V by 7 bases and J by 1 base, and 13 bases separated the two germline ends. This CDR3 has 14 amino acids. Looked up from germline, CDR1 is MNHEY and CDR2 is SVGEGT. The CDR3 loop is CASTLRAVQETQYF. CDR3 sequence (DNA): TGTGCCAGCACTCTTCGGGCGGTCCAAGAGACCCAGTACTTC.

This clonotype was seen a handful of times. The CDR3 loop is CSARLDNEQFF. As DNA, the CDR3 is TGCAGTGCCAGACTGGACAATGAGCAGTTCTTC. This sequence joins TRBV20-1 and TRBJ2-1; D gene unclear. The CDR3 sequence is 11 residues long. V lost 6 bases and J lost 5, with 8 bases in between. Germline-derived CDR1 and CDR2 are DFQATT and SNEGSKA (reference sequence).

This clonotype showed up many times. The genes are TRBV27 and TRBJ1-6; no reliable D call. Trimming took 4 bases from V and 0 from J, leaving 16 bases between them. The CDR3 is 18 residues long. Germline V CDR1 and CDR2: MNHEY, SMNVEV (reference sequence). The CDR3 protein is CASSSLGSGSSYNSPLHF. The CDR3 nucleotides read TGTGCCAGCAGTTCGCTGGGTTCGGGGAGCTCCTATAATTCACCCCTCCACTTT.

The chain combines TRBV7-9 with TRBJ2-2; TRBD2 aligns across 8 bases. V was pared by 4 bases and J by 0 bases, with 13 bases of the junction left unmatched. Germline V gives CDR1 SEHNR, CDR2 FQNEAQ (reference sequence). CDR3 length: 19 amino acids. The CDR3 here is CASSSISSGPAANTGELFF. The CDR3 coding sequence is TGTGCCAGCAGCTCCATATCTAGCGGGCCGGCCGCGAACACCGGGGAGCTGTTTTTT. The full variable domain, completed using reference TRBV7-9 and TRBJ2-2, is DTGVSQNPRHKITKRGQNVTFRCDPISEHNRLYWYRQTLGQGPEFLTYFQNEAQLEKSRLLSDRFSAERPKGSFSTLEIQRTEQGDSAMYLCASSSISSGPAANTGELFFGEGSRLTVL.

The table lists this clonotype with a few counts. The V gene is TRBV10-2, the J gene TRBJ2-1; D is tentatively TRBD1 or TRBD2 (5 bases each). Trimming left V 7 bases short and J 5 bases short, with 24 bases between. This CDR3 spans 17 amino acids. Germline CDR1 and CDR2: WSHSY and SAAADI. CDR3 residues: CASNRGRGQGIDNEQFF. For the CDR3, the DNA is TGCGCCAGCAATCGAGGGCGAGGCCAGGGTATCGACAATGAGCAGTTCTTC.

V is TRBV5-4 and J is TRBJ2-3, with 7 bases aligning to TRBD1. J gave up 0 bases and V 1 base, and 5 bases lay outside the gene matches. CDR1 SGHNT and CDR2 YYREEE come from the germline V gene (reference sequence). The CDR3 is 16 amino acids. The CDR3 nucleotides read TGTGCCAGCAGCTTGCCCGGGACAGTTAGCACAGATACGCAGTATTTT. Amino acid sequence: CASSLPGTVSTDTQYF.

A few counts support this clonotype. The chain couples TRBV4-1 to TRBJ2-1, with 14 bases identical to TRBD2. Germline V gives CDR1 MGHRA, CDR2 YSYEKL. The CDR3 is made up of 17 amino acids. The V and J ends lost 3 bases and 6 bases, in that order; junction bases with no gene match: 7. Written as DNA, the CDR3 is TGCGCCAGCAGCCAGGGAATGACTAGCGGGGGGGTCAATGAGCAGTTCTTC. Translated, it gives CASSQGMTSGGVNEQFF.

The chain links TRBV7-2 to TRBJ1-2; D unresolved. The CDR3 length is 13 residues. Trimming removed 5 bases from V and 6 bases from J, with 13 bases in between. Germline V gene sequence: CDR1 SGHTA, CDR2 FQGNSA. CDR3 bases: TGTGCCAGCAGCGCGACGGGGAGGGATGGCTACACCTTC. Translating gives CASSATGRDGYTF.

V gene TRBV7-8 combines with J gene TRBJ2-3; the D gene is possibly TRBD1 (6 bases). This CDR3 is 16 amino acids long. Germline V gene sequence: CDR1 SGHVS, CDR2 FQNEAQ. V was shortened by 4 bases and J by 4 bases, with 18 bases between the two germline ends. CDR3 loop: CASSYRQALRADTQYF. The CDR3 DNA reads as TGTGCCAGCAGCTATAGACAGGCCCTCCGGGCAGATACGCAGTATTTT.

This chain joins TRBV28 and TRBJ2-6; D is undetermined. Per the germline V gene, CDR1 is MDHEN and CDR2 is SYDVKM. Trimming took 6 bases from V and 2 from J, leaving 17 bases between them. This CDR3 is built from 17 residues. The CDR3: CASSSAELGAGANVLTF. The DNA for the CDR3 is TGTGCCAGCAGCTCCGCGGAATTGGGCGCTGGGGCCAACGTCCTGACTTTC.

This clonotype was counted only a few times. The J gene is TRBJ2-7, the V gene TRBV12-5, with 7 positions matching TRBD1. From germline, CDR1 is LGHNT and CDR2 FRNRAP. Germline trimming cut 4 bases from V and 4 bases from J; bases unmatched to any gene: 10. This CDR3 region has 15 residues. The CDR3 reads CASGWGQWKFYEQYF. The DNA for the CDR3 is TGTGCTAGTGGTTGGGGACAGTGGAAGTTTTACGAGCAGTACTTC.

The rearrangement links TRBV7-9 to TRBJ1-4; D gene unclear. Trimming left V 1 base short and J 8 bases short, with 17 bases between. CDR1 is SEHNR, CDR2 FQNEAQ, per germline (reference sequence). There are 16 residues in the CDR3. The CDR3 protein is CASSLGLGPTGEKLFF. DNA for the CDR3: TGTGCCAGCAGCTTAGGTTTAGGCCCGACGGGAGAAAAACTGTTTTTT.

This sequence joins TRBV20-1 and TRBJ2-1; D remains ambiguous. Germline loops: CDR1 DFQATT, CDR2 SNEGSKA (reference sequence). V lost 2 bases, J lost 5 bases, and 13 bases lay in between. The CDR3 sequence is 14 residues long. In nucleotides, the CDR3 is TGCAGTGCTAGACCACCTACCCCGAACAATGAGCAGTTCTTC. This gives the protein CSARPPTPNNEQFF.

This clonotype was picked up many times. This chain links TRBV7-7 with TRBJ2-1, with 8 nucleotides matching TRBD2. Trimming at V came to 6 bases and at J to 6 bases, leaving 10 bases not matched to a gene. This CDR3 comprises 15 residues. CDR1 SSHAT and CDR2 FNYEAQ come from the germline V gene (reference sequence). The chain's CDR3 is CASRRGTSGSNEQFF. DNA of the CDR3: TGTGCCAGCAGACGCGGGACTAGTGGTTCCAATGAGCAGTTCTTC.

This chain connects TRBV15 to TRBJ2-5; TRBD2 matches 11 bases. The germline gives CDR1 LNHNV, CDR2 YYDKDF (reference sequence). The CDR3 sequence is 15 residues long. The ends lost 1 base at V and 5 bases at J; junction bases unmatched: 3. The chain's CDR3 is CATSRVAGGWETQYF. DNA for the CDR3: TGTGCCACCAGCAGAGTAGCGGGGGGGTGGGAGACCCAGTACTTC.

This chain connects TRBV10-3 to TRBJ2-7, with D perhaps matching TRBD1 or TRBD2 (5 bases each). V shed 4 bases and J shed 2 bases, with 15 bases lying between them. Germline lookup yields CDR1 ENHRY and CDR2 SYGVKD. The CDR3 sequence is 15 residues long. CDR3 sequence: CAISGLGPPTYEQYF. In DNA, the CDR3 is TGTGCCATCAGTGGCCTGGGACCACCGACCTACGAGCAGTACTTC.

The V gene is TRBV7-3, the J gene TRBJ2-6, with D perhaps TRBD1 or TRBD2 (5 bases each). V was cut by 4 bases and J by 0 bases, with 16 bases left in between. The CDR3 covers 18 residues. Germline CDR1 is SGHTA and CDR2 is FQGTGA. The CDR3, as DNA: TGTGCCAGCAGCTCTCAGGGACCGCCCTTCTCTGGGGCCAACGTCCTGACTTTC. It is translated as CASSSQGPPFSGANVLTF.

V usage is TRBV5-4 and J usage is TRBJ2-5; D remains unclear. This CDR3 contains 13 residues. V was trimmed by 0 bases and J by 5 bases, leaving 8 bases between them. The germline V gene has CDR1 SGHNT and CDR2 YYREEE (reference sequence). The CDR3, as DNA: TGTGCCAGCAGCTTGGGCTCCGCGGAGACCCAGTACTTC. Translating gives CASSLGSAETQYF. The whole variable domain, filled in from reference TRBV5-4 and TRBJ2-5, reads ETGVTQSPTHLIKTRGQQVTLRCSSQSGHNTVSWYQQALGQGPQFIFQYYREEENGRGNFPPRFSGLQFPNYSSELNVNALELDDSALYLCASSLGSAETQYFGPGTRLLVL.

The DNA for the CDR3 is TGTGCCAGCAGCCAAGTGGCGGGACAGGGGAATTTCTATGGCTACACCTTC. Protein: CASSQVAGQGNFYGYTF. V and J are TRBV3-1 and TRBJ1-2; 10 bases align to TRBD1. The CDR3 consists of 17 residues. V gave up 1 base and J gave up 4 bases; unmatched junction bases: 9. CDR1 and CDR2 (germline): LGHDT, YNNKEL (reference sequence). The variable domain in full, with the rest retrieved from reference TRBV3-1 and TRBJ1-2, is DTAVSQTPKYLVTQMGNDKSIKCEQNLGHDTMYWYKQDSKKFLKIMFSYNNKELIINETVPNRFSPKSPDKAHLNLHINSLELGDSAVYFCASSQVAGQGNFYGYTFGSGTRLTVV.